Below, one T cell receptor beta chain is given with its context. Its antigen is not known. TCRdb redid the calling of the reads with MiXCR, one entry per CDR3 protein. The data show 250,000 or so distinct CDR3 sequences, more than 15% seen once. The data were taken from a study of T cell repertoires in cytomegalovirus infection. Study in general: Based on public TCR beta signatures, there were indications of CMV infection and of a matching HLA type.

CDR1 is SNHLY and CDR2 is FYNNEI in the germline V gene. J was trimmed by 3 bases and V by 1 base; bases with no gene match: 3. CDR3 length: 15 residues. Study results and caveats: Cumulative public TCR beta family frequency identified carriers of CMV plus the relevant HLA. CMV-specific HLA-C-restricted TCR beta clonotypes dominated the ex vivo response.

The TCR sequence derives from a human donor in good health (CMV status not recorded). Some clones in this sample may be carry-over from other donors' samples. The chain couples TRBV2 to TRBJ2-7; 10 positions match TRBD2. Sequenced input: CD8+ T cells from PBMCs. CDR3 in amino acids: CASSEVAGGLYEQYF. For the CDR3, the DNA is TGTGCCAGCAGTGAAGTAGCGGGGGGCCTCTACGAGCAGTACTTC.